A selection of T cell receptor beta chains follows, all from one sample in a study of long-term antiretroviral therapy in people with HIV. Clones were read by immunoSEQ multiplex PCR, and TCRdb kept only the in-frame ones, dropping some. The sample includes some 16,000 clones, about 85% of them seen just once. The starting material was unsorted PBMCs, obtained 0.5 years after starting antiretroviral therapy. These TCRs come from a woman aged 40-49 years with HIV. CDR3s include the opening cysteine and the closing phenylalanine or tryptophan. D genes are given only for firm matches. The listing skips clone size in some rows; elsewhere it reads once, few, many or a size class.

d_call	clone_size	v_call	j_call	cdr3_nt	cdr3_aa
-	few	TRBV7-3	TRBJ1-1	TGTGCCAGCAGCTCAGGGCTAGTGAACACTGAAGCTTTCTTT	CASSSGLVNTEAFF
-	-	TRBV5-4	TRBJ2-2	TGTGCCAGCAGCCGACCCGCCGGGGAGCTGTTTTTT	CASSRPAGELFF
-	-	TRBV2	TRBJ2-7	TGTGCCAGCAGTGGGGAGTACGAGCAGTACTTC	CASSGEYEQYF
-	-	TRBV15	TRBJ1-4	TGTGCCACCAGCAGAGAGGTTCCCTCGTATGAAAAACTGTTTTTT	CATSREVPSYEKLFF
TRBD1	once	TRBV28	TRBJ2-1	TGTGCCAGCAGTTCCGGGACAGGGTACAATGAGCAGTTCTTC	CASSSGTGYNEQFF
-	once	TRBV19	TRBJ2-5	TGTGCCAGTAGTGTCTCTGACAGGAACGCTCCTTTTTTTCAAGAGACCCAGTACTTC	CASSVSDRNAPFFQETQYF
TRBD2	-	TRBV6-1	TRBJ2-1	TGTGCCAGCAGTGGGACTAGCGGGAGGTCCCGCGGAGAGCAGTTCTTC	CASSGTSGRSRGEQFF
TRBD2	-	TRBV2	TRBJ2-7	TGTGCCAGCAGGTTAGCGGGAACCTTCTCCTACGAGCAGTACTTC	CASRLAGTFSYEQYF
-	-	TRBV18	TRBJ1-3	TGTGCCAGCTCACCTCCTGCCTATGGAAACACCATATATTTT	CASSPPAYGNTIYF
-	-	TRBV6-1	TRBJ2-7	TGTGCCAGCAGGAACTTCCTCCTCGGAACCTACGAGCAGTACTTC	CASRNFLLGTYEQYF
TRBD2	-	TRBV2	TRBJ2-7	TGTGCCAGCAGTGACCTGGGGGGGAGACAGTACTTC	CASSDLGGRQYF
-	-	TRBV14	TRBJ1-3	TGTGCCAGCAGTTCACGCGGAAACACCATATATTTT	CASSSRGNTIYF
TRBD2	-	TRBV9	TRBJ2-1	TGTGCCAGCAGCGAGGGCGGGAGCTCCTACAATGAGCAGTTCTTC	CASSEGGSSYNEQFF
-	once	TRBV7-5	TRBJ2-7	TGTGTCAGAAGCTTAGTTCCAGGACGGACGGGCGAGCAGTACTTC	CVRSLVPGRTGEQYF
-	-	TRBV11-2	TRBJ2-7	TGTGCCAGCAGCTTAGAGTACACCTACTACGAGCAGTACTTC	CASSLEYTYYEQYF
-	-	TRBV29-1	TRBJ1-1	TGCAGCGTTAAACCCGGGACTGAAGCTTTCTTT	CSVKPGTEAFF
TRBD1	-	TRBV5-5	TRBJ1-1	TGTGCCAGCAGCCGGGGACAGCAGAACACTGAAGCTTTCTTT	CASSRGQQNTEAFF
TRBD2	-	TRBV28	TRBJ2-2	TGTGCCAGCACCCGGAGCGGGACCTTCTGGGAGCTGTTTTTT	CASTRSGTFWELFF
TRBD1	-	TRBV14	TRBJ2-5	TGTGCCAGCAGCCTTACAGGGGTCCAAGAGACCCAGTACTTC	CASSLTGVQETQYF
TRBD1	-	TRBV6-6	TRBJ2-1	TGTGCCAGCAGTTCCGGGGACAGGGTGTTCTTCTTC	CASSSGDRVFFF
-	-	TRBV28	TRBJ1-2	TGTGCCAGCAGTCAACAGGACTTGGGGTATGGCTACACCTTC	CASSQQDLGYGYTF
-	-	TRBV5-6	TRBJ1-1	TGTGCCAGCAGCTTGGGAGGGAGGCTGAACACTGAAGCTTTCTTT	CASSLGGRLNTEAFF
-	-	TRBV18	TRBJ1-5	TGTGCCAGCTCACCCCGCCGATCTCAGGGAGAACCCCAGCATTTT	CASSPRRSQGEPQHF
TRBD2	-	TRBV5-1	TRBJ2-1	TGCGCCAGCAGCCCCCACACCCTCGGGGGGTTGCAGTTCTTC	CASSPHTLGGLQFF
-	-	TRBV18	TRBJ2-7	TGTGCCAGCTCAACCCGAGGGGCCTCCTACGAGCAGTACTTC	CASSTRGASYEQYF
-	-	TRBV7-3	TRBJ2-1	TGTGCCAGCAGCTTATTAACCAATGAGCAGTTCTTC	CASSLLTNEQFF
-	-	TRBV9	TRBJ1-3	TGTGCCAGCAGCACCGGGGACGCTGGAAACACCATATATTTT	CASSTGDAGNTIYF
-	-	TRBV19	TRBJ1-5	TGTGCCAGTAGAAGTAGCAATCAGCCCCAGCATTTT	CASRSSNQPQHF
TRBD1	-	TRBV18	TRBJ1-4	TGTGCCAGCTCACCCCTAACAGGGGAAGAAAAACTGTTTTTT	CASSPLTGEEKLFF